These 28 T cell receptor beta chains share one sample of origin, sequenced in a study of T cell repertoires in cytomegalovirus infection. TCRdb itself ran the reads through MiXCR, one entry per CDR3 protein. The repertoire holds around 530,000 distinct CDR3 sequences, with about a quarter as singletons. Sequencing was performed on PBMCs. These receptors all come from a human donor in good health (CMV status not recorded). Some clones in this sample may be carry-over from other donors' samples.

This clonotype has just a few counts. The chain has TRBV28 and TRBJ2-4; tentatively, D is TRBD1 or TRBD2 (5 bases each). CDR1 is MDHEN, CDR2 SYDVKM, per germline. The V and J ends lost 8 bases and 1 base respectively, with 12 bases between them. The CDR3 loop spans 14 amino acids. As DNA, the CDR3 is TGTGCCAGCGGGGCCCCGGGGGCCAAAAACATTCAGTACTTC. Protein sequence: CASGAPGAKNIQYF.

This chain links TRBV20-1 with TRBJ2-1, with D hard to call. The CDR3 is 14 amino acids. Trimming stripped 4 bases from V and 2 bases from J, with 12 bases between. The germline gives CDR1 DFQATT, CDR2 SNEGSKA (reference sequence). The CDR3 sequence is CSAKKPEAYNEQFF. CDR3 in DNA: TGCAGTGCTAAGAAACCGGAAGCCTACAATGAGCAGTTCTTC.

This clonotype was counted many times. V gene TRBV7-2 combines with J gene TRBJ2-1, with D unclear. Trimming stripped 3 bases from V and 5 bases from J, with 14 bases between. This CDR3 comprises 15 residues. Germline CDR1 and CDR2: SGHTA and FQGNSA. DNA for the CDR3: TGTGCCAGCAGCTTCCCTCTATCGGGCAACAATGAGCAGTTCTTC. Its translation: CASSFPLSGNNEQFF.

The chain couples TRBV7-6 to TRBJ2-5; tentative D call: TRBD2 (5 bases). CDR1 is SGHVS and CDR2 is FNYEAQ in the germline V gene. Trimming left V 4 bases short and J 2 bases short, with 11 bases between. CDR3 length: 14 amino acids. The CDR3: CASSSDGGQETQYF. The CDR3 DNA reads TGTGCCAGCAGCTCCGACGGAGGACAAGAGACCCAGTACTTC.

This rearrangement joins TRBV11-3 to TRBJ2-3; D is perhaps TRBD1 or TRBD2 (5 bases each). This CDR3 has 15 amino acids. From germline, CDR1 is SGHNT and CDR2 YENEEA. Trimming removed 6 bases at V and 7 bases at J, with 20 bases between. CDR3 region: CASSRTQGVVNTQYF. The CDR3, as DNA: TGTGCCAGCAGTCGCACGCAGGGAGTGGTGAATACGCAGTATTTT.

The chain uses TRBV12-3 or TRBV12-4 and TRBJ1-2; possible D gene TRBD1, 5 bases. The CDR3 has 14 residues. Between the trimmed V and J ends, which lost 5 bases and 1 base, there was a span of 11 bases. The CDR3 is CASSRGDYNYGYTF. The CDR3 DNA sequence: TGTGCCAGCAGTCGGGGGGACTATAACTATGGCTACACCTTC.

This clonotype was detected many times. This chain joins TRBV19 and TRBJ2-4; tentative D call: TRBD1 (5 bases). V was trimmed by 4 bases and J by 3 bases, leaving 16 bases between them. This CDR3 has 16 residues. CDR1 LNHDA and CDR2 SQIVND come from the germline V gene (reference sequence). DNA of the CDR3: TGTGCCAGTAGTAGGGGCCCCACTGCCAACAAAAACATTCAGTACTTC. Translation gives CASSRGPTANKNIQYF.

For this clonotype: Since the CDR3 does not end with the conserved phenylalanine or tryptophan, this likely comes from a read error. Because the CDR3's place on the DNA is in doubt, the DNA is left out and the CDR3 is given as listed by TCRdb. J is TRBJ2-4 and V is TRBV7-3. Counting both end residues, the CDR3 totals 12 amino acids. Germline-derived CDR1 and CDR2 are SGHTA and FQGTGA. CDR3 region: CASSLDRNSLEG.

This clonotype was detected only a few times. The rearrangement uses TRBV27 and TRBJ1-2; TRBD1 is a possible D gene (5 bases). With 5 bases removed from V and 1 base from J, the gap between germline ends came to 20 bases. The CDR3 extends over 17 amino acids. Germline assignment: CDR1 MNHEY and CDR2 SMNVEV (reference sequence). CDR3 bases: TGTGCCAGCAGTCACTCTGGACAAATCGGCGGTAACTATGGCTACACCTTC. Translated, it gives CASSHSGQIGGNYGYTF.

Concerning this clonotype itself: Its ends do not fully match the called genes, so a read error is possible. This chain connects TRBV19 to TRBJ2-5; tentatively, D is TRBD2 (5 bases). CDR1 is LNHDA, CDR2 SQIVND, per germline (reference sequence). CDR3 length: 14 amino acids. The CDR3 nucleotides are TGCGCCAGCAGCATCGGTCGGGGTCAAGAGACCCAGTACTTC. Translating it yields CASSIGRGQETQYF.

This chain connects TRBV27 to TRBJ1-6, with D maybe TRBD1 (5 bases). The germline gives CDR1 MNHEY, CDR2 SMNVEV (reference sequence). Trimming shortened V by 4 bases and J by 10 bases, and 11 bases separated the two germline ends. This CDR3 comprises 13 residues. The CDR3 region is CASSSRAGSPLHF. The CDR3 nucleotides are TGTGCCAGCAGTTCCAGGGCTGGATCACCCCTCCACTTT.

The chain employs TRBV19 and TRBJ2-4; 7 bases align to TRBD2. Trimming took 2 bases from V and 9 from J; bases not matched to a gene: 10. This CDR3 region has 15 residues. Germline-derived CDR1 and CDR2 are LNHDA and SQIVND (reference sequence). The CDR3 region is CASSIIPAGVSIQYF. CDR3 nucleotides: TGTGCCAGTAGTATAATCCCTGCGGGAGTGAGCATTCAGTACTTC.

This clonotype was detected only a few times. The chain joins TRBV24-1 to TRBJ1-1; no reliable D call. CDR1 is KGHDR, CDR2 SFDVKD, per germline. The CDR3 contains 13 residues. V was trimmed by 9 bases and J by 5 bases, leaving 15 bases between them. CDR3 sequence (DNA): TGTGCCACCGAGGATACGCACGGGACTGAAGCTTTCTTT. This sequence encodes CATEDTHGTEAFF.

The J gene is TRBJ1-1, the V gene TRBV20-1; TRBD1 aligns across 7 bases. This CDR3 is built from 14 residues. In germline, CDR1 is DFQATT, CDR2 SNEGSKA (reference sequence). V trimming: 4 bases; J trimming: 0 bases; junction bases outside the gene matches: 5. The CDR3 DNA reads as TGCAGTGCTACGCAGGGGGGATTGAACACTGAAGCTTTCTTT. It yields the protein CSATQGGLNTEAFF.

This clonotype was seen many times. CDR3 DNA sequence: TGTGCCAGCAGCTTAGCGTATTGGGGGGGCGTGAACACTGAAGCTTTCTTT. Translating gives CASSLAYWGGVNTEAFF. The V call is TRBV7-2, the J call TRBJ1-1; a weak D match, TRBD1 (6 bases). V was clipped by 0 bases and J by 0 bases, with 14 bases between them. CDR3 length: 17 amino acids. The V gene's germline CDR1 is SGHTA and CDR2 FQGNSA.

The chain is built from TRBV28 and TRBJ2-7, with D possibly being TRBD1 (5 bases). This CDR3 has 14 residues. Germline CDR1 is MDHEN and CDR2 is SYDVKM. Trimming left V 6 bases short and J 0 bases short, with 12 bases between. CDR3: CASRGAPVSYEQYF. The CDR3 DNA is TGTGCCAGCAGAGGGGCACCCGTCTCCTACGAGCAGTACTTC.

This clonotype was picked up many times. The J gene is TRBJ2-7, the V gene TRBV7-2; D gene uncertain. The CDR3 consists of 15 residues. Trimming removed 5 bases from V and 6 bases from J, with 20 bases in between. CDR1 and CDR2 (germline): SGHTA, FQGNSA. CDR3 amino acids: CASSHSRTGPPEQYF. DNA of the CDR3: TGTGCCAGCAGCCATTCCAGGACCGGACCTCCCGAGCAGTACTTC.

This clonotype appeared a few times. The chain is built from TRBV7-2 and TRBJ2-1; TRBD1 is a possible D gene (5 bases). CDR1 and CDR2 from the germline V gene are SGHTA and FQGNSA. The CDR3 is 15 residues long. Trimming shortened V by 1 base and J by 5 bases, and 12 bases separated the two germline ends. CDR3 nucleotide sequence: TGTGCCAGCAGCTTAGAGGGGCTACTTAACAATGAGCAGTTCTTC. This sequence encodes CASSLEGLLNNEQFF.

In nucleotides, the CDR3 is TGTGCCAGCAGTTTTTGGGTAGAGAGGAACTATGGCTACACCTTC. Amino acid sequence: CASSFWVERNYGYTF. The chain recombines TRBV12-3 or TRBV12-4 with TRBJ1-2; no definite D call. This CDR3 region has 15 residues. V was clipped by 3 bases and J by 2 bases, with 13 bases between them.

This clonotype was seen just once. This rearrangement joins TRBV9 to TRBJ2-7; 9 bases line up with TRBD2. There are 16 residues in the CDR3. V was clipped by 4 bases and J by 1 base; unmatched bases: 9. Germline CDR1 is SGDLS and CDR2 is YYNGEE. As DNA, the CDR3 is TGTGCCAGCAGCCTCTACGCTAGCGGGGAGTCCTACGAGCAGTACTTC. It yields the protein CASSLYASGESYEQYF.

In this sample, this clonotype turned up a few times. V gene TRBV19 combines with J gene TRBJ1-1; D gene unclear. The germline V gene has CDR1 LNHDA and CDR2 SQIVND (reference sequence). The germline V and J ends were trimmed by 3 bases and 0 bases, with 8 bases remaining between them. This CDR3 spans 14 amino acids. CDR3 sequence: CASSITRMNTEAFF. In DNA form, the CDR3 reads TGTGCCAGTAGTATTACGAGGATGAACACTGAAGCTTTCTTT.

This clonotype occurred a few times. This chain links TRBV4-1 with TRBJ2-3, with 12 nucleotides matching TRBD2. V shed 4 bases, J shed 5 bases, and the junction held 13 bases outside the gene matches. From germline, CDR1 is MGHRA and CDR2 YSYEKL. This CDR3 is built from 18 residues. Here the CDR3 DNA reads TGCGCCAGCAGCCTCCTATTGCTAGCGGGAGGGCCGGTAGATACGCAGTATTTT. It encodes CASSLLLLAGGPVDTQYF.

The genes are TRBV12-3 or TRBV12-4 and TRBJ1-1; no reliable D call. This CDR3 spans 15 amino acids. The V and J ends lost 5 bases and 1 base respectively, with 14 bases between them. CDR3 in amino acids: CASSPFATENTEAFF. CDR3 nucleotide sequence: TGTGCCAGCAGTCCCTTCGCGACGGAGAACACTGAAGCTTTCTTT.

The sample holds many counts of this clonotype. The chain couples TRBV7-2 to TRBJ2-5, with TRBD2 matching 11 bases. The germline V gene encodes CDR1 SGHTA and CDR2 FQGNSA. The V gene end was trimmed by 0 bases and the J gene end by 4 bases; junction bases not matched to a gene: 4. CDR3 size: 16 residues. The CDR3 bases are TGTGCCAGCAGCTTAGCCTCTCTAGCGGGAGGAGAGACCCAGTACTTC. Translated, it gives CASSLASLAGGETQYF.

This sequence joins TRBV30 and TRBJ2-1; TRBD2 matches at 10 bases. This CDR3 contains 15 residues. V lost 4 bases, J lost 9 bases, and 12 bases stayed unmatched. Germline values: CDR1 GTSNPN, CDR2 SVGIG (reference sequence). For the CDR3, the DNA is TGTGCCTGGACCTTAACGCTAGCGGGAGTAGCTGAGCAGTTCTTC. This sequence encodes CAWTLTLAGVAEQFF.

The chain couples TRBV20-1 to TRBJ2-5, with 9 nucleotides matching TRBD2. With 3 bases clipped from V and 1 base from J, the junction kept 3 bases outside the gene matches. The CDR3 has 14 residues. Germline V gene lookup returns CDR1 DFQATT and CDR2 SNEGSKA (reference sequence). This chain's CDR3 is CSASPTSGQETQYF. Here the CDR3 DNA reads TGCAGTGCTAGCCCGACTAGCGGCCAAGAGACCCAGTACTTC.

This clonotype occurred a few times. The chain has TRBV28 and TRBJ2-7; no firm D call. The CDR3 consists of 14 residues. From germline, CDR1 is MDHEN and CDR2 SYDVKM. V gave up 3 bases and J gave up 2 bases, with 11 bases separating them. The CDR3: CASSFRNETYEQYF. DNA for the CDR3: TGTGCCAGCAGTTTCCGAAATGAGACCTACGAGCAGTACTTC.

V and J are TRBV7-6 and TRBJ2-1, with TRBD1 identical over 9 bases. J was trimmed by 4 bases and V by 4 bases; bases with no gene match: 8. Per the germline V gene, CDR1 is SGHVS and CDR2 is FNYEAQ. This CDR3 comprises 16 residues. The CDR3 region has the DNA TGTGCCAGCAGCTCCACTCGACAGGGGGGGTACAATGAGCAGTTCTTC. Protein sequence: CASSSTRQGGYNEQFF.